This entry lists 26 T cell receptor beta chains sequenced from one sample in a study of shared clonotypes between healthy human individuals. Data came from immunoSEQ multiplex PCR; TCRdb stores just in-frame clones and leaves some out. The sample lists roughly 1,600,000 clones, roughly 98.5% occurring once. The sequenced sample consisted of naive CD4+ T cells sorted from blood. Sample subset: CD45RA+ positively selected. Source of these receptors: a man aged 30-40 years in good health.

The chain uses TRBV2 and TRBJ1-4; D may be TRBD1 (6 bases). The CDR3 has 13 residues. Germline loops: CDR1 SNHLY, CDR2 FYNNEI. Trimming cost V 7 bases and J 5 bases, with 11 bases left between them. The CDR3 sequence: CASKGGVNEKLFF. The CDR3 DNA is TGTGCCAGCAAAGGGGGTGTGAATGAAAAACTGTTTTTT.

The rearrangement joins TRBV5-4 to TRBJ2-3; 8 bases fit TRBD2. Germline V CDR1 and CDR2: SGHNT, YYREEE (reference sequence). This CDR3 spans 14 amino acids. The J segment lost 6 bases and the V segment lost 3 bases, leaving 6 bases of the junction unmatched. CDR3 sequence: CASSSREGRDTQYF. The CDR3 DNA reads TGTGCCAGCAGCTCACGGGAGGGCCGGGATACGCAGTATTTT.

CDR3 nucleotide sequence: TGTGCCAGCAGTGAACAGGGACCGACCACTGAAGCTTTCTTT. Its protein product is CASSEQGPTTEAFF. The chain is built from TRBV6-1 and TRBJ1-1, with D tentatively TRBD1 (5 bases). The CDR3 covers 14 residues. CDR1 is MNHNS, CDR2 SASEGT, per germline. The ends were cut back, 2 bases at V and 4 bases at J, with 11 bases in the middle.

To note about this clone: Other nucleotide sequences in the sample specify the same CDR3. The chain uses TRBV6-5 and TRBJ2-7; 12 bases align to TRBD1. The CDR3 contains 13 residues. In germline, CDR1 is MNHEY, CDR2 SVGAGI. After removal of 6 bases from V and 7 bases from J, the junction contained 4 bases not matched to a gene. CDR3 protein: CASRGQGALEQYF. In nucleotides, the CDR3 is TGTGCCAGCAGGGGACAGGGGGCGTTGGAGCAGTACTTC.

A note on this clone: Mismatch with germline at one junction end may stem from a read error. The chain couples TRBV7-9 to TRBJ2-2; D could derive from TRBD1 or TRBD2 (5 bases each). The CDR3 is 16 residues long. Germline V gene data show CDR1 as SEHNR and CDR2 as FQNEAQ (reference sequence). The CDR3 DNA is TGTGCCAGCAGATCTCCGGGACCCTCGAGCACCGAGGAGCTGTTTTTT. This sequence encodes CASRSPGPSSTEELFF.

The V call is TRBV19, the J call TRBJ1-1; 7 nucleotides agree with TRBD1. V shed 5 bases and J 5 bases; nucleotides not matched to a gene: 8. This CDR3 contains 14 residues. Germline CDR1 reads LNHDA; CDR2 reads SQIVND (reference sequence). The CDR3 here is CASSRRQGGTEAFF. In nucleotides, the CDR3 is TGTGCCAGTAGTCGCAGACAGGGTGGAACTGAAGCTTTCTTT. Full variable domain (rest looked up from reference TRBV19 and TRBJ1-1): DGGITQSPKYLFRKEGQNVTLSCEQNLNHDAMYWYRQDPGQGLRLIYYSQIVNDFQKGDIAEGYSVSREKKESFPLTVTSAQKNPTAFYLCASSRRQGGTEAFFGQGTRLTVV.

This clone was detected only once. The rearrangement links TRBV9 to TRBJ1-5; 9 positions match TRBD1. Germline lookup yields CDR1 SGDLS and CDR2 YYNGEE. CDR3 length: 15 residues. V was pared by 4 bases and J by 3 bases, with 5 bases of the junction left unmatched. CDR3 coding DNA: TGTGCCAGCAGCTTGGGACAGGGACCCAATCAGCCCCAGCATTTT. Protein sequence: CASSLGQGPNQPQHF.

The V gene is TRBV14, the J gene TRBJ2-1, with 12 bases matching TRBD2. The junction had 6 bases not matched to a gene; V was cut back by 4 bases and J by 8 bases. There are 15 residues in the CDR3. The germline V gene has CDR1 SGHDN and CDR2 FVKESK. CDR3 nucleotides: TGTGCCAGCAGCCGAGGACTAGCGGGAAGGGATGAGCAGTTCTTC. This encodes CASSRGLAGRDEQFF.

The J gene is TRBJ2-1, the V gene TRBV7-9; 11 nucleotides align to TRBD2. CDR1 and CDR2 from the germline V gene are SEHNR and FQNEAQ (reference sequence). Unmatched junction bases numbered 2, after V lost 5 bases and J lost 5 bases. CDR3 length: 14 residues. The CDR3 sequence: CASSPTSGNNEQFF. CDR3 in DNA: TGTGCCAGCAGCCCGACTAGCGGGAACAATGAGCAGTTCTTC.

This chain joins TRBV5-1 and TRBJ1-2, with D perhaps TRBD1 (5 bases). CDR1 and CDR2 from the germline V gene are SGHRS and YFSETQ. The V end lost 4 bases, the J end lost 4 bases, and 17 bases lay between the germline ends. The CDR3 runs to 15 residues. The CDR3 loop is CASSPGPPPGYGYTF. In nucleotides, the CDR3 is TGCGCCAGCAGCCCGGGACCACCACCAGGCTATGGCTACACCTTC.

Concerning this clone itself: Other DNA sequences in the sample encode the same CDR3. The genes are TRBV5-1 and TRBJ2-3; TRBD2 aligns across 12 bases. The CDR3 runs to 16 residues. V gave up 0 bases and J gave up 6 bases; unmatched junction bases: 5. Germline CDR1 reads SGHRS; CDR2 reads YFSETQ. This chain's CDR3 is CASSLELAGGSDTQYF. CDR3 bases: TGCGCCAGCAGCTTGGAACTAGCGGGAGGTTCTGATACGCAGTATTTT.

This rearrangement joins TRBV5-5 to TRBJ2-5, with no clear D. Trimming removed 5 bases at V and 4 bases at J, with 15 bases between. CDR1 is SGHKS, CDR2 YYEKEE, per germline (reference sequence). The CDR3 sequence is 14 residues long. This CDR3 reads CASRPLLLIETQYF. The CDR3 DNA reads TGTGCCAGCAGACCCCTCCTCCTTATAGAGACCCAGTACTTC.

The chain carries TRBV28 and TRBJ2-7; TRBD1 aligns across 7 bases. CDR1 and CDR2 from the germline V gene are MDHEN and SYDVKM. The length of the CDR3 is 14 residues. J was trimmed by 2 bases and V by 4 bases; bases with no gene match: 5. This CDR3 reads CASSSTGFPYEQYF. In nucleotides, the CDR3 is TGTGCCAGCAGTTCGACAGGGTTCCCCTACGAGCAGTACTTC.

This chain connects TRBV5-1 to TRBJ2-2; perhaps TRBD2 as D (5 bases). Germline-derived CDR1 and CDR2 are SGHRS and YFSETQ. The CDR3 covers 14 residues. Trimming removed 0 bases at V and 6 bases at J, with 9 bases between. CDR3 coding DNA: TGCGCCAGCAGCTTGGTCGGGAAGGCCGGGGAGCTGTTTTTT. This encodes CASSLVGKAGELFF.

V gene TRBV7-2 combines with J gene TRBJ2-5; TRBD2 aligns across 8 bases. V shed 2 bases and J 6 bases; nucleotides not matched to a gene: 8. The germline CDR1 and CDR2 sequences are SGHTA and FQGNSA. CDR3 length: 15 residues. Here the CDR3 DNA reads TGTGCCAGCAGCTTACAACACGGGAGGGTTCAGACCCAGTACTTC. Its protein product is CASSLQHGRVQTQYF. The entire variable domain, with the rest obtained from reference TRBV7-2 and TRBJ2-5, is as follows: GAGVSQSPSNKVTEKGKDVELRCDPISGHTALYWYRQSLGQGLEFLIYFQGNSAPDKSGLPSDRFSAERTGGSVSTLTIQRTQQEDSAVYLCASSLQHGRVQTQYFGPGTRLLVL.

This chain links TRBV7-3 with TRBJ2-7; a possible D gene is TRBD2 (6 bases). This CDR3 has 14 residues. CDR1 and CDR2 (germline): SGHTA, FQGTGA. With 2 bases removed from V and 5 bases from J, the gap between germline ends came to 13 bases. This CDR3 is CASSLSGTLNEQYF. The CDR3, as DNA: TGTGCCAGCAGCTTATCCGGGACTTTAAACGAGCAGTACTTC.

This CDR3 reads CASSSAGVGAFYEQYF. DNA for the CDR3: TGTGCCAGCAGTTCCGCGGGGGTAGGGGCTTTCTACGAGCAGTACTTC. This chain joins TRBV28 and TRBJ2-7, with 7 bases aligning to TRBD2. This CDR3 contains 16 residues. The germline gives CDR1 MDHEN, CDR2 SYDVKM. V shed 4 bases, J shed 3 bases, and the junction held 12 bases outside the gene matches.

The rearrangement links TRBV7-3 to TRBJ2-2, with a possible D match to TRBD1 (7 bases). This CDR3 contains 15 residues. Germline V CDR1 and CDR2: SGHTA, FQGTGA. V was shortened by 4 bases and J by 9 bases, with 18 bases between the two germline ends. This CDR3 is CASSSYTGDSRELFF. In DNA form, the CDR3 reads TGTGCCAGCAGCTCCTATACAGGGGACTCTAGGGAGCTGTTTTTT.

The rearrangement joins TRBV5-1 to TRBJ1-1, with a tentative D call TRBD1 (6 bases). The V gene lost 2 bases and the J gene lost 7 bases, with 15 bases spanning the gap. The germline gives CDR1 SGHRS, CDR2 YFSETQ. This CDR3 has 14 residues. The CDR3 sequence is CASSFLTGSDEAFF. DNA of the CDR3: TGCGCCAGCAGCTTCCTCACAGGGTCAGATGAAGCTTTCTTT.

The chain has TRBV27 and TRBJ1-4; D gene ambiguous. The CDR3 is 15 amino acids. Germline V CDR1 and CDR2: MNHEY, SMNVEV (reference sequence). V was trimmed by 5 bases and J by 5 bases, leaving 15 bases between them. CDR3 DNA: TGTGCCAGCAGTCCTCGACGACGGGGAAATGAAAAACTGTTTTTT. Translation: CASSPRRRGNEKLFF. The full variable domain, rest sourced from reference TRBV27 and TRBJ1-4, is EAQVTQNPRYLITVTGKKLTVTCSQNMNHEYMSWYRQDPGLGLRQIYYSMNVEVTDKGDVPEGYKVSRKEKRNFPLILESPSPNQTSLYFCASSPRRRGNEKLFFGSGTQLSVL.

This CDR3 reads CATSRDPQGQGASSGANVLTF. The CDR3 DNA reads TGTGCCACCAGCAGAGATCCGCAAGGACAGGGGGCTAGTTCTGGGGCCAACGTCCTGACTTTC. The rearrangement uses TRBV15 and TRBJ2-6; 11 bases agree with TRBD1. CDR1 is LNHNV and CDR2 is YYDKDF in the germline V gene (reference sequence). J lost 1 base, V lost 0 bases, and 11 bases had no gene match. There are 21 residues in the CDR3.

The chain recombines TRBV6-1 with TRBJ2-1; 8 positions agree with TRBD1. The CDR3 consists of 17 residues. Germline CDR1 and CDR2: MNHNS and SASEGT. Losses at the gene ends were 0 bases for V and 4 bases for J; bases not matched to a gene: 8. CDR3: CASSEAGSGTGYNEQFF. The CDR3 DNA is TGTGCCAGCAGTGAAGCGGGGAGTGGGACAGGTTACAATGAGCAGTTCTTC.

The chain couples TRBV20-1 to TRBJ2-7; the D gene is possibly TRBD2 (6 bases). The CDR3 loop spans 11 amino acids. Germline V gene sequence: CDR1 DFQATT, CDR2 SNEGSKA (reference sequence). Trimming removed 1 base from V and 9 bases from J, with 10 bases in between. Here the CDR3 reads CSARGTSLQYF. The CDR3 DNA sequence: TGCAGTGCTAGAGGTACTAGCTTGCAGTACTTC.

The chain has TRBV11-2 and TRBJ2-5; D unresolved. The CDR3 is 13 amino acids. V lost 2 bases to trimming and J lost 2 bases, with 6 bases between them. Germline loops: CDR1 SGHAT, CDR2 FQNNGV. CDR3 bases: TGTGCCAGCAGCTTATCTCGACAAGAGACCCAGTACTTC. Its translation: CASSLSRQETQYF. The full variable domain, rest sourced from reference TRBV11-2 and TRBJ2-5, is EAGVAQSPRYKIIEKRQSVAFWCNPISGHATLYWYQQILGQGPKLLIQFQNNGVVDDSQLPKDRFSAERLKGVDSTLKIQPAKLEDSAVYLCASSLSRQETQYFGPGTRLLVL.

This clone was recorded only once. This chain links TRBV19 with TRBJ1-5, with a weak D call TRBD1 (5 bases). The V gene's germline CDR1 is LNHDA and CDR2 SQIVND (reference sequence). The V gene lost 7 bases and the J gene lost 6 bases, with 22 bases spanning the gap. The CDR3 consists of 16 residues. This CDR3 reads CASKGAGEGTGQPQHF. Written as DNA, the CDR3 is TGTGCCAGTAAAGGGGCCGGGGAGGGAACGGGTCAGCCCCAGCATTTT.

The chain is built from TRBV7-9 and TRBJ2-7; 9 bases line up with TRBD2. The germline gives CDR1 SEHNR, CDR2 FQNEAQ (reference sequence). V lost 5 bases, J lost 6 bases, and 17 bases stayed unmatched. The CDR3 has 17 residues. In DNA, the CDR3 is TGTGCCAGCAGCCTAACGGACAGGCAAGCGGGAGGAGGCGAGCAGTACTTC. Protein product: CASSLTDRQAGGGEQYF.